The entry that follows covers one T cell receptor (beta chain) sequence. Its specificity is unknown. The CDR3 totals 13 residues. CDR1 SNHLY and CDR2 FYNNEI come from the germline V gene. The germline V and J ends were trimmed by 8 bases and 6 bases, with 13 bases remaining between them. Sequencing was performed with immunoSEQ multiplex PCR; in TCRdb, only in-frame clones are kept and a portion is missing. This table has 50,000 to 70,000 clones, about 89% appearing once. The data are from a study of a mutant IDH1 vaccine in newly diagnosed glioma. Study context: The treated population exhibited a male proportion of roughly 60%, a female proportion of about 38%, and a mean age of about 40 years. Patients arrived already treated with radiotherapy, temozolomide, or both, most having had both.

Sample time point: week 23, last vaccination. Alongside topical imiquimod, each dose of vaccine comprised 300 ug of mutant IDH1 20-mer peptide. The rearrangement uses TRBV2 and TRBJ2-2; D possibly corresponds to TRBD1 (6 bases). This specimen consisted of PBMCs, obtained from a glioma patient whose treatment included an IDH1 peptide vaccine. This clonotype was obtained from a man aged 35 to 55 with glioma. The CDR3 region is CASCLEGAGELFF. In DNA form, the CDR3 reads TGTGCCAGCTGCCTAGAGGGGGCCGGGGAGCTGTTTTTT.